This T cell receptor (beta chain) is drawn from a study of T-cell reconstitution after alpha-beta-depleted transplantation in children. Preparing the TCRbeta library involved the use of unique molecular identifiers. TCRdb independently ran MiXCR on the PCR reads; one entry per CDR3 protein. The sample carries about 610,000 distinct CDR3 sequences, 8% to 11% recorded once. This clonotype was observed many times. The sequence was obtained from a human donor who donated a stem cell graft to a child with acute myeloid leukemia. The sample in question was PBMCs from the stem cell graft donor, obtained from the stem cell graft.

The CDR3 here is CASREGVNQPQHF. The DNA for the CDR3 is TGTGCCAGCAGAGAGGGGGTAAATCAGCCCCAGCATTTT. The V gene is TRBV7-2, the J gene TRBJ1-5; D is perhaps TRBD1 (6 bases). Between the trimmed V and J ends, which lost 6 bases and 4 bases, there was a span of 10 bases. The CDR3 contains 13 residues. Germline V gene data show CDR1 as SGHTA and CDR2 as FQGNSA.